Listed here are 22 T cell receptor beta chains from one sample, sequenced in a study of blood T cell repertoires in COVID-19. The assay was immunoSEQ multiplex PCR, and TCRdb's table has in-frame clones only and misses some. The table lists 50,000 to 85,000 clones, roughly nine tenths of them singletons. Sequencing was done on a sample of peripheral blood. These receptors were obtained from a human donor in a cohort sampled during active COVID-19.

This sequence joins TRBV4-3 and TRBJ1-2, with D maybe TRBD1 (6 bases). The CDR3 sequence is 17 residues long. V dropped 0 bases and J dropped 3 bases, with 17 bases sitting between them. Germline-derived CDR1 and CDR2 are LGHNA and YSLEER. The CDR3 region is CASSQDLEGGRDYGYTF. CDR3 nucleotides: TGCGCCAGCAGCCAAGACTTAGAAGGGGGAAGAGACTATGGCTACACCTTC.

The chain joins TRBV29-1 to TRBJ2-3; 12 positions match TRBD2. Looked up from germline, CDR1 is SQVTM and CDR2 is ANQGSEA. J gave up 2 bases and V 6 bases, and 9 bases lay outside the gene matches. This CDR3 is 16 amino acids long. As DNA, the CDR3 is TGCAGCGTCTCAAACAGGACTAGCGGGACCACAGATACGCAGTATTTT. Residues: CSVSNRTSGTTDTQYF.

The chain carries TRBV11-2 and TRBJ2-7; the match to TRBD1 covers 7 bases. V lost 0 bases to trimming and J lost 0 bases; unmatched junction nucleotides: 8. Germline V gene sequence: CDR1 SGHAT, CDR2 FQNNGV. CDR3 length: 17 amino acids. CDR3 region: CASSLDLRAGGSYEQYF. As DNA, the CDR3 is TGTGCCAGCAGCTTAGATCTGAGGGCAGGGGGCTCCTACGAGCAGTACTTC.

V is TRBV11-1 and J is TRBJ1-4; 7 bases fit TRBD1. This CDR3 comprises 13 residues. Germline CDR1 and CDR2: SGHAT and FQDESV (reference sequence). The V gene end was trimmed by 5 bases and the J gene end by 6 bases; junction bases not matched to a gene: 3. The CDR3 region has the DNA TGTGCCAGCAGCACCGGGACAGATGAAAAACTGTTTTTT. Residues: CASSTGTDEKLFF.

The V and J genes are TRBV5-1 and TRBJ1-4; unclear D gene. Germline V gene sequence: CDR1 SGHRS, CDR2 YFSETQ. The CDR3 has 16 amino acids. Trimming stripped 4 bases from V and 0 bases from J, with 13 bases between. The CDR3 loop reads CASSLLGGTTNEKLFF. The CDR3 DNA reads TGCGCCAGCAGCCTTCTGGGAGGGACAACTAATGAAAAACTGTTTTTT.

This clone was picked up a small number of times. V is TRBV18 and J is TRBJ2-1, with D tentatively TRBD1 (6 bases). Trimming took 3 bases from V and 6 from J, leaving 18 bases between them. The CDR3 spans 16 residues. CDR1 is KGHSH and CDR2 is LQKENI in the germline V gene. CDR3 region: CASSPRDRSLANEQFF. DNA for the CDR3: TGTGCCAGCTCACCTCGTGACAGGAGTTTAGCCAATGAGCAGTTCTTC. Filled out from reference TRBV18 and TRBJ2-1, the complete variable domain reads NAGVMQNPRHLVRRRGQEARLRCSPMKGHSHVYWYRQLPEEGLKFMVYLQKENIIDESGMPKERFSAEFPKEGPSILRIQQVVRGDSAAYFCASSPRDRSLANEQFFGPGTRLTVL.

The chain is built from TRBV7-9 and TRBJ2-2; possible D gene TRBD2, 6 bases. The CDR3 loop spans 17 amino acids. Trimming took off 5 bases at V and 6 bases at J, with 22 bases between the two ends. CDR1 is SEHNR, CDR2 FQNEAQ, per germline (reference sequence). This chain's CDR3 is CASSNEGRGGPPGELFF. CDR3 nucleotides: TGTGCCAGCAGCAACGAGGGGCGCGGAGGGCCCCCCGGGGAGCTGTTTTTT.

The rearrangement joins TRBV18 to TRBJ1-3; TRBD1 matches 8 bases. The J segment lost 4 bases and the V segment lost 0 bases, leaving 5 bases of the junction unmatched. The CDR3 runs 16 residues. Germline CDR1 is KGHSH and CDR2 is LQKENI. DNA for the CDR3: TGTGCCAGCTCACCACCGGAGGGACAGGTCGGAAACACCATATATTTT. As protein: CASSPPEGQVGNTIYF. The complete variable domain, with remaining parts taken from reference TRBV18 and TRBJ1-3, reads NAGVMQNPRHLVRRRGQEARLRCSPMKGHSHVYWYRQLPEEGLKFMVYLQKENIIDESGMPKERFSAEFPKEGPSILRIQQVVRGDSAAYFCASSPPEGQVGNTIYFGEGSWLTVV.

The chain joins TRBV7-2 to TRBJ2-1, with 15 positions matching TRBD2. With 5 bases clipped from V and 10 bases from J, the junction kept 3 bases outside the gene matches. Germline V lookup: CDR1 SGHTA, CDR2 FQGNSA. The CDR3 extends over 14 amino acids. The CDR3 sequence: CASSPGLAGGEQFF. The CDR3, as DNA: TGTGCCAGCAGCCCGGGACTAGCGGGGGGAGAGCAGTTCTTC.

The rearrangement joins TRBV4-3 to TRBJ1-3; the D gene is possibly TRBD1 (6 bases). The germline V gene has CDR1 LGHNA and CDR2 YSLEER. V gave up 0 bases and J gave up 7 bases, with 16 bases separating them. The CDR3 is made up of 16 amino acids. CDR3 residues: CASSQDWARGRNTIYF. In DNA, the CDR3 is TGCGCCAGCAGCCAAGATTGGGCCAGGGGAAGGAACACCATATATTTT.

The chain has TRBV19 and TRBJ1-1; no firm D call. CDR3 length: 14 residues. Germline lookup yields CDR1 LNHDA and CDR2 SQIVND (reference sequence). Trimming took 0 bases from V and 3 from J, leaving 8 bases between them. The CDR3 nucleotides read TGTGCCAGTAGTATAGATCGGGATTACACTGAAGCTTTCTTT. It encodes CASSIDRDYTEAFF.

This clone was seen a single time. The J gene is TRBJ2-1, the V gene TRBV6-5; D might be TRBD1 (5 bases). Between the trimmed V and J ends, which lost 0 bases and 8 bases, there was a span of 5 bases. Germline CDR1 MNHEY, CDR2 SVGAGI. CDR3 length equals 12 residues. As DNA, the CDR3 is TGTGCCAGCAGTTACTCGACAGATGAGCAGTTCTTC. This codes for CASSYSTDEQFF.

CDR3 coding DNA: TGTGCCAGCTCACCAACCGGGACAGGAGCCTACGAGCAGTACTTC. Translated, it gives CASSPTGTGAYEQYF. This rearrangement joins TRBV18 to TRBJ2-7, with 8 bases aligning to TRBD1. Looked up from germline, CDR1 is KGHSH and CDR2 is LQKENI. V was clipped by 2 bases and J by 2 bases; unmatched bases: 5. This CDR3 is built from 15 residues.

V is TRBV2 and J is TRBJ2-7; 10 positions match TRBD2. Germline V gene lookup returns CDR1 SNHLY and CDR2 FYNNEI. The CDR3 is made up of 14 amino acids. V gave up 1 base and J gave up 4 bases; unmatched junction bases: 1. CDR3 region: CASSEGTSGYEQYF. CDR3 DNA: TGTGCCAGCAGTGAAGGGACTAGCGGATACGAGCAGTACTTC. Supplemented by reference TRBV2 and TRBJ2-7, the full variable domain reads EPEVTQTPSHQVTQMGQEVILRCVPISNHLYFYWYRQILGQKVEFLVSFYNNEISEKSEIFDDQFSVERPDGSNFTLKIRSTKLEDSAMYFCASSEGTSGYEQYFGPGTRLTVT.

This chain uses TRBV5-6 with TRBJ2-2; 10 bases line up with TRBD2. V dropped 1 base and J dropped 6; count of bases not matched to a gene: 9. Germline assignment: CDR1 SGHDT and CDR2 YYEEEE. This CDR3 is built from 17 residues. The DNA for the CDR3 is TGTGCCAGCAGCTTGTTTTATAGCGGGGGGATCGCCGGGGAGCTGTTTTTT. It translates to CASSLFYSGGIAGELFF.

The chain joins TRBV28 to TRBJ1-4; weak D call: TRBD1 (5 bases). CDR1 MDHEN and CDR2 SYDVKM come from the germline V gene. The CDR3 consists of 13 residues. Trimming took off 7 bases at V and 4 bases at J, with 10 bases between the two ends. The CDR3 loop reads CASIQGNNEKLFF. CDR3 DNA: TGTGCCAGCATTCAGGGAAATAATGAAAAACTGTTTTTT.

This chain joins TRBV7-8 and TRBJ1-2; D not resolved. CDR1 and CDR2 from the germline V gene are SGHVS and FQNEAQ. This CDR3 region has 13 residues. V was trimmed by 7 bases and J by 4 bases, leaving 13 bases between them. Written as DNA, the CDR3 is TGTGCCAGCACTCCTGGAGGCTCCTATGGCTACACCTTC. Residues: CASTPGGSYGYTF. Full variable domain (rest looked up from reference TRBV7-8 and TRBJ1-2): GAGVSQSPRYKVAKRGQDVALRCDPISGHVSLFWYQQALGQGPEFLTYFQNEAQLDKSGLPSDRFFAERPEGSVSTLKIQRTQQEDSAVYLCASTPGGSYGYTFGSGTRLTVV.

V and J are TRBV9 and TRBJ2-1, with TRBD2 matching over 7 bases. The CDR3 extends over 15 amino acids. CDR1 and CDR2 from the germline V gene are SGDLS and YYNGEE. Trimming cost V 0 bases and J 9 bases; bases outside gene matches: 9. DNA for the CDR3: TGTGCCAGCAGCGTAGAAGGACTAGTGTCCGGTGAGCAGTTCTTC. Protein: CASSVEGLVSGEQFF.

V usage is TRBV6-5 and J usage is TRBJ2-3; 10 nucleotides line up with TRBD1. J gave up 6 bases and V 6 bases, and 9 bases lay outside the gene matches. Germline V gives CDR1 MNHEY, CDR2 SVGAGI. The CDR3 covers 15 residues. This chain's CDR3 is CASSPGTGVTDTQYF. In DNA, the CDR3 is TGTGCCAGCAGCCCCGGGACAGGGGTTACGGATACGCAGTATTTT.

This clone was detected only once. The rearrangement links TRBV4-3 to TRBJ2-1; possible D gene TRBD2, 5 bases. V was shortened by 0 bases and J by 8 bases, with 17 bases between the two germline ends. Germline values: CDR1 LGHNA, CDR2 YSLEER. The CDR3 totals 16 residues. The CDR3 DNA reads as TGCGCCAGCAGCCAAGATCTCGCTAGCCATATAGATGAGCAGTTCTTC. Translation gives CASSQDLASHIDEQFF.

The V and J genes are TRBV19 and TRBJ1-4, with a tentative D call TRBD1 (6 bases). Germline values: CDR1 LNHDA, CDR2 SQIVND (reference sequence). V dropped 5 bases and J dropped 4 bases, with 14 bases sitting between them. This CDR3 is 15 amino acids long. The chain's CDR3 is CASSGRDNFNEKLFF. DNA of the CDR3: TGTGCCAGTAGTGGCAGGGACAACTTTAATGAAAAACTGTTTTTT.

The chain has TRBV29-1 and TRBJ2-7, with TRBD1 matching 10 bases. CDR1 is SQVTM and CDR2 is ANQGSEA in the germline V gene. This CDR3 spans 14 amino acids. The J segment lost 7 bases and the V segment lost 2 bases, leaving 8 bases of the junction unmatched. As DNA, the CDR3 is TGCAGCGTTGAAAATAGACAGGGGGCGAGGGAGCAGTACTTC. This translates into CSVENRQGAREQYF.